Listed here are 2 T cell receptor beta chains from one sample, sequenced in a study of shared clonotypes between healthy human individuals (dated by TCRdb to 2020 to 2022). The library was built by means of the immunoSEQ multiplex PCR assay. TCRdb holds this immuneACCESS table with in-frame rearrangements only. Some clones are missing; in checked studies, unresolved V genes explain under half, and the rest has no known cause. The sample table shows more than 1.2 million clones, and around 98.5% are seen once. The ten largest clones represent around 0.33% of the sample. Sequenced: naive CD4+ T cells sorted from blood. The cell subset or site label corresponds to: CD45RA+ positively selected. Receptors originate from a man aged 30 to 45 in good health.

The chain is built from TRBV19 and TRBJ2-3; D perhaps matches TRBD1 (5 bases). Germline assignment: CDR1 LNHDA and CDR2 SQIVND (reference sequence). V was shortened by 6 bases and J by 2 bases, with 9 bases between the two germline ends. This CDR3 is built from 13 residues. CDR3 DNA sequence: TGTGCCAGTAGCGATGGGGCCACAGATACGCAGTATTTT. Encoded protein: CASSDGATDTQYF. Complete variable domain (other parts from reference TRBV19 and TRBJ2-3): DGGITQSPKYLFRKEGQNVTLSCEQNLNHDAMYWYRQDPGQGLRLIYYSQIVNDFQKGDIAEGYSVSREKKESFPLTVTSAQKNPTAFYLCASSDGATDTQYFGPGTRLTVL.

The chain uses TRBV11-2 and TRBJ2-7, with TRBD1 identical over 7 bases. Germline CDR1 SGHAT, CDR2 FQNNGV. The CDR3 extends over 14 amino acids. The V gene end was trimmed by 6 bases and the J gene end by 3 bases; junction bases not matched to a gene: 8. Here the CDR3 DNA reads TGTGCCAGCAGGTTGACAGGGTTGGTCTACGAGCAGTACTTC. Protein: CASRLTGLVYEQYF. The variable domain in full, completed from reference TRBV11-2 and TRBJ2-7, reads EAGVAQSPRYKIIEKRQSVAFWCNPISGHATLYWYQQILGQGPKLLIQFQNNGVVDDSQLPKDRFSAERLKGVDSTLKIQPAKLEDSAVYLCASRLTGLVYEQYFGPGTRLTVT.